A selection of T cell receptor beta chains follows, all from one sample in a study of OX40 agonist ivuxolimab in advanced cancers. Profiled with immunoSEQ multiplex PCR; TCRdb holds only in-frame clones, not every one. Of some 64,000 clones listed, about 88% are singletons. Sequences were derived from CD4+ or CD8+ T cells sorted from blood, sampled in a trial of the OX40 agonist ivuxolimab. These receptors all stem from an adult with an advanced solid tumor such as melanoma, head and neck, liver or kidney cancer. Each CDR3 is given with its conserved first and last residue. Fields, in order: clone size, J gene, V gene, D gene, CDR3 DNA, CDR3 protein. The D gene is left open where the match is weak. Some rows have no size entry. The others give once, few or many, or a class for an expanded clone.

NA | TRBJ1-6 | TRBV19 | NA | TGTGCCAGTAGGAACGGGCCCGCGGGTAATTCACCCCTCCACTTT | CASRNGPAGNSPLHF
once | TRBJ2-2 | TRBV4-2 | NA | TGTGCCAGCAGCCAGGGACATCATGGGAACACCGGGGAGCTGTTTTTT | CASSQGHHGNTGELFF
NA | TRBJ2-5 | TRBV6-1 | TRBD2 | TGTGCCAGCAGTTTTAGCGGGGTCCAAGAGACCCAGTACTTC | CASSFSGVQETQYF
NA | TRBJ2-3 | TRBV11-3 | NA | TGTGCCAGCAGCTTAGGCCAAGCAGATACGCAGTATTTT | CASSLGQADTQYF
few | TRBJ2-6 | TRBV30 | NA | TGTGCCTGGAGTGTATTGGGTAGGGGTTCTGGGGCCAACGTCCTGACTTTC | CAWSVLGRGSGANVLTF
once | TRBJ2-5 | TRBV9 | NA | TGTGCCAGCAGCGTAGCCACCCGGGGAAGGGGCCAAGAGACCCAGTACTTC | CASSVATRGRGQETQYF
once | TRBJ2-2 | TRBV1 | NA | TGCACCAGCAGCCCCCCATTCATACGGGAGGTGGGCACCGGGGAGCTGTTTTTT | CTSSPPFIREVGTGELFF
NA | TRBJ2-1 | TRBV9 | TRBD1 | TGTGCCAGCAGCAGACAGGGGATCAATGAGCAGTTCTTC | CASSRQGINEQFF
once | TRBJ2-6 | TRBV7-8 | NA | TGTGCCAGCAGCTTGGGACCCCGGCGGTCTGGGGCCAACGTCCTGACTTTC | CASSLGPRRSGANVLTF
NA | TRBJ1-2 | TRBV11-2 | NA | TGTGCCAGCAGCTCCAATAACTATGGCTACACCTTC | CASSSNNYGYTF
NA | TRBJ2-1 | TRBV15 | NA | TGTGCCACCAGCAGAGATCCAGGTCCACTAAACTCCTACAATGAGCAGTTCTTC | CATSRDPGPLNSYNEQFF
NA | TRBJ1-1 | TRBV19 | NA | TGTGCCAGTAGTATAGAGGGCCGGGGCCGACCTGAAGCTTTCTTT | CASSIEGRGRPEAFF
NA | TRBJ2-1 | TRBV5-1 | TRBD2 | TGCGCCAGCAGCCGGGGACTAGCGGGAGGTAGTGATAATGAGCAGTTCTTC | CASSRGLAGGSDNEQFF
NA | TRBJ2-1 | TRBV7-2 | NA | TGTGCCAGCAGCTTAGGGCTCCGGCGGGGTGAGCAGTTCTTC | CASSLGLRRGEQFF
NA | TRBJ2-5 | TRBV5-1 | NA | TGCGCCAGCAGCTTAGGAAAGACCCAGTACTTC | CASSLGKTQYF
NA | TRBJ1-4 | TRBV5-1 | NA | TGCGCCAGCAGCCTAACAGCAACTAATGAAAAACTGTTTTTT | CASSLTATNEKLFF
NA | TRBJ1-2 | TRBV4-1 | NA | TGCGCCAGCAGCCAAGGTTTGACAATCGTATCGAAAAACTATGGCTACACCTTC | CASSQGLTIVSKNYGYTF
few | TRBJ2-6 | TRBV7-8 | TRBD1 | TGTGCCAGCAGCCCAAACCGGGACAGGGTCGGCTCTGGGGCCAACGTCCTGACTTTC | CASSPNRDRVGSGANVLTF
NA | TRBJ2-7 | TRBV6-1 | TRBD2 | TGTGCCAGCAGCCCTAGCGGGACCGTACTATTGGGGCAGTACTTC | CASSPSGTVLLGQYF
NA | TRBJ2-2 | TRBV19 | TRBD1 | TGTGCCAGTGACCGGGACAGGGGAGCCACCGGGGAGCTGTTTTTT | CASDRDRGATGELFF
NA | TRBJ1-1 | TRBV27 | TRBD1 | TGTGCCAGCAGTATACCCGGGACAGGGGTAACTGAAGCTTTCTTT | CASSIPGTGVTEAFF
NA | TRBJ2-5 | TRBV5-1 | NA | TGCGCCAGCAAGGAGACAGGTGAAGAGACCCAGTACTTC | CASKETGEETQYF
NA | TRBJ2-5 | TRBV11-1 | TRBD2 | TGTGCCAGCAGCTCCATAGCGGGAGTTCGAGAGACCCAGTACTTC | CASSSIAGVRETQYF
NA | TRBJ2-7 | TRBV7-8 | TRBD1 | TGTGCCAGCGGCCGGACAGGATTCTCCTACGAGCAGTACTTC | CASGRTGFSYEQYF
NA | TRBJ2-3 | TRBV18 | TRBD2 | TGTGCCAGCTCACTTACAAAGGGAGGGACAGATACGCAGTATTTT | CASSLTKGGTDTQYF
NA | TRBJ1-2 | TRBV28 | TRBD1 | TGTGCCAGCAGTTCCCACAGGGGGTACAACTATGGCTACACCTTC | CASSSHRGYNYGYTF
NA | TRBJ1-2 | TRBV10-3 | TRBD1 | TGTGCCACGGGACAGGACCCAAACTATGGCTACACCTTC | CATGQDPNYGYTF
NA | TRBJ2-1 | TRBV29-1 | TRBD2 | TGCAGCGTTGCCCGTTTTGGGACTAGCGGGAGGAACAATGAGCAGTTCTTC | CSVARFGTSGRNNEQFF
NA | TRBJ1-1 | TRBV11-2 | NA | TGTGCCAGCAGCACTCGGATGAACACTGAAGCTTTCTTT | CASSTRMNTEAFF
few | TRBJ2-7 | TRBV27 | TRBD1 | TGTGCCAGCAGGGGACAGGGGGGGGTGAACGAGCAGTACTTC | CASRGQGGVNEQYF
NA | TRBJ2-7 | TRBV5-1 | NA | TGCGCCAGCAGCTCCACAGGGTTTCACGAACAGTACTTC | CASSSTGFHEQYF
NA | TRBJ2-1 | TRBV9 | NA | TGTGCCAGCAGCCCAGTAGGGGGGACCTCCTACAATGAGCAGTTCTTC | CASSPVGGTSYNEQFF
NA | TRBJ2-1 | TRBV28 | NA | TGTGCCAGCAGTTCATTTGACAGGCCCAATGAGCAGTTCTTC | CASSSFDRPNEQFF
NA | TRBJ1-5 | TRBV12-1 | NA | TGTGCCAGCAGCACTCAGACAGGCTACAATCAGCCCCAGCATTTT | CASSTQTGYNQPQHF
NA | TRBJ2-3 | TRBV19 | TRBD2 | TGTGCCAGTACACGGGGGGGAGGGACAGATACGCAGTATTTT | CASTRGGGTDTQYF
once | TRBJ2-2 | TRBV28 | NA | TGTGCCACCCTGGACAGGAACACCGGGGAGCTGTTTTTT | CATLDRNTGELFF
NA | TRBJ2-1 | TRBV28 | TRBD2 | TGTGCCAGCAGTACTCGCAAGCGGGAGGGATCCTACAATGAGCAGTTCTTC | CASSTRKREGSYNEQFF
NA | TRBJ2-2 | TRBV28 | TRBD2 | TGTGCCAGCAGTTTCTCTAGCGGGAACACCGGGGAGCTGTTTTTT | CASSFSSGNTGELFF
NA | TRBJ1-1 | TRBV7-3 | NA | TGTGCCAGCAGCTTATCAGGGGCCCTGAACACTGAAGCTTTCTTT | CASSLSGALNTEAFF
NA | TRBJ2-1 | TRBV7-8 | NA | TGTGCCAGCAGCTTAGCCACTAGGGCCAATGAGCAGTTCTTC | CASSLATRANEQFF
NA | TRBJ1-1 | TRBV27 | NA | TGTGCCAGCAGAGCGGCAGCTTGGAACACTGAAGCTTTCTTT | CASRAAAWNTEAFF
NA | TRBJ2-1 | TRBV7-8 | NA | TGTGCCAGCAGCTTAGGAGTGGTCACCTACAATGAGCAGTTCTTC | CASSLGVVTYNEQFF